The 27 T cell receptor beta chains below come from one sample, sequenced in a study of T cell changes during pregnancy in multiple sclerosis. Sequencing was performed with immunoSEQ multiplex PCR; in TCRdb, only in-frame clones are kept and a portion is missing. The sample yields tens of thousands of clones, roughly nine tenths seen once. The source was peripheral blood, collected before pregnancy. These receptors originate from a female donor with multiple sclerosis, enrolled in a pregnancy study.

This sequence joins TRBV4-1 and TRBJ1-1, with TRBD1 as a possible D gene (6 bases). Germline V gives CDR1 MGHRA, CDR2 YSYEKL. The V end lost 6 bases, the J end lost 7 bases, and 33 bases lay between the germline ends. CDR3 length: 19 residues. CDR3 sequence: CASRQPTGQPPQKPLEAFF. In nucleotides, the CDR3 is TGCGCCAGCAGACAACCGACAGGCCAACCCCCGCAAAAACCTCTTGAAGCTTTCTTT.

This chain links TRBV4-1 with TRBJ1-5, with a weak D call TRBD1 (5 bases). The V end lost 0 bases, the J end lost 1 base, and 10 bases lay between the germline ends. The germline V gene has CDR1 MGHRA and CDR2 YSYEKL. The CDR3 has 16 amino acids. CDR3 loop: CASSQDARASNQPQHF. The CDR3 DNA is TGCGCCAGCAGCCAAGATGCCAGGGCCAGCAATCAGCCCCAGCATTTT.

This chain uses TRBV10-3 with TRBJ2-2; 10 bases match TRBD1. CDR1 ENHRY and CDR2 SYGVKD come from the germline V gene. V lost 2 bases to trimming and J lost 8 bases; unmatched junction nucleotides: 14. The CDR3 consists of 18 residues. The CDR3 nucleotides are TGTGCCATCAGTGAGCCTCAGACTTGGGACAGGGGTGCAGGGGAGCTGTTTTTT. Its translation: CAISEPQTWDRGAGELFF.

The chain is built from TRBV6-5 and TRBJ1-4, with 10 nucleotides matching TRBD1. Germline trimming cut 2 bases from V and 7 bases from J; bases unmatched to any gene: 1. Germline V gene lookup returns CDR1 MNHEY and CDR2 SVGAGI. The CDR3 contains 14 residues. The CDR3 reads CASSYGQGGEKLFF. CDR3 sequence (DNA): TGTGCCAGCAGTTACGGACAGGGGGGTGAAAAACTGTTTTTT.

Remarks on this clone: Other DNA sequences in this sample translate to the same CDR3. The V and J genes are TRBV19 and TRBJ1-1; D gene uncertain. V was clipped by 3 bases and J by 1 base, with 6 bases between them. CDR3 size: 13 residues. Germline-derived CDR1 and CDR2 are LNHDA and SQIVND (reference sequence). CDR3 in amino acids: CASSISGNTEAFF. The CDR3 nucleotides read TGTGCCAGTAGTATTTCGGGGAACACTGAAGCTTTCTTT.

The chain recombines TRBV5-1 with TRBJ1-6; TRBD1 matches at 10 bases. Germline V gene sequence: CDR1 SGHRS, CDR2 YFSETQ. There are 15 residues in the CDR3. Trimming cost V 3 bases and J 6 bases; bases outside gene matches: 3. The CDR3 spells CASSSRDRGNSPLHF. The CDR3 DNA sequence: TGCGCCAGCAGCTCTCGGGACAGGGGTAATTCACCCCTCCACTTT.

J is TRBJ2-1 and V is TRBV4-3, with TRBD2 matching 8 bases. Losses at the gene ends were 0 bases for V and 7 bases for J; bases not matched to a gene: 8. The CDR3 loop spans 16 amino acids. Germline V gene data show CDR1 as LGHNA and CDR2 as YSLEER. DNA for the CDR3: TGCGCCAGCAGCCAAGACTCGGGGGGGCCTCTAAATGAGCAGTTCTTC. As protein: CASSQDSGGPLNEQFF.

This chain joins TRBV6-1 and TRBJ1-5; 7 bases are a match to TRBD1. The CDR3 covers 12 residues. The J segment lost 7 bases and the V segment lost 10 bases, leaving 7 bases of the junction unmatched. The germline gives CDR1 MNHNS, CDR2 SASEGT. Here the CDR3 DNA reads TGTGCCACCGAGGGGGCAGGGCAGCCCCAGCATTTT. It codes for CATEGAGQPQHF.

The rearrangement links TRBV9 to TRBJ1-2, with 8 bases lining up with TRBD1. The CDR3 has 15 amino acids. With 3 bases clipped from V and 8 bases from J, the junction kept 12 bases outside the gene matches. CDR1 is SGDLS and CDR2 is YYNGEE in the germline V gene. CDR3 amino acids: CASSEGGTGPWGYTF. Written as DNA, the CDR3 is TGTGCCAGCAGCGAAGGAGGGACAGGTCCTTGGGGCTACACCTTC.

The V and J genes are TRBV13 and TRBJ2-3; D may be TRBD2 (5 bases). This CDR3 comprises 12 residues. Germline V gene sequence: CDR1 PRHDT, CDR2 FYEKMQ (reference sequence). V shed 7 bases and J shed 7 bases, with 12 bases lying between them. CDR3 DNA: TGTGCCAGCACCGGACTGAGCAATACGCAGTATTTT. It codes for CASTGLSNTQYF.

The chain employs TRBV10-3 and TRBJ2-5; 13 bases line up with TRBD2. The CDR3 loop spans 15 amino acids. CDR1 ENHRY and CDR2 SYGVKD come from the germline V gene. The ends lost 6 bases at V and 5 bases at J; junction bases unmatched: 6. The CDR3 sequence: CAIRTGTSGTETQYF. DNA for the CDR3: TGTGCCATCAGGACCGGGACTAGCGGGACCGAGACCCAGTACTTC.

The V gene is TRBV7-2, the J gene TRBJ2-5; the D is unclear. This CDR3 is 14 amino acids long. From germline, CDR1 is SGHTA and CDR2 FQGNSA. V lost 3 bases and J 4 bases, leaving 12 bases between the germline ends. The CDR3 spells CASSLMAVAETQYF. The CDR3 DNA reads TGTGCCAGCAGCTTGATGGCGGTGGCAGAGACCCAGTACTTC.

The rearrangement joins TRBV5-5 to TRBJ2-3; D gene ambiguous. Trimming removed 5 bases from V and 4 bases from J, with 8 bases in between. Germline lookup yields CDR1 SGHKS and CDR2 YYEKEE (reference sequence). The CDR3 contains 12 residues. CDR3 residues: CASSSSSDTQYF. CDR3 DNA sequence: TGTGCCAGCAGTAGCAGTTCAGATACGCAGTATTTT. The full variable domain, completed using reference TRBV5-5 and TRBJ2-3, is DAGVTQSPTHLIKTRGQQVTLRCSPISGHKSVSWYQQVLGQGPQFIFQYYEKEERGRGNFPDRFSARQFPNYSSELNVNALLLGDSALYLCASSSSSDTQYFGPGTRLTVL.

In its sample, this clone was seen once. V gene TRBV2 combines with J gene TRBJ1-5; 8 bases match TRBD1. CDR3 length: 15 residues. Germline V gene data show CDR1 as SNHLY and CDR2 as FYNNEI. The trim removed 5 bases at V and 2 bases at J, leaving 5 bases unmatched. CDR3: CASSRMDRGNQPQHF. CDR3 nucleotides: TGTGCCAGCAGTAGGATGGACAGGGGCAATCAGCCCCAGCATTTT.

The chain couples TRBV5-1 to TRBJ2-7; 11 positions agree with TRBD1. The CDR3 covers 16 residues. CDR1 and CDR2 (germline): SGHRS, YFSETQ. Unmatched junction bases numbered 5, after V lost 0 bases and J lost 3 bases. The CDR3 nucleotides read TGCGCCAGCAGCTTGGTGGGGGACAGGGGGAACTACGAGCAGTACTTC. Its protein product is CASSLVGDRGNYEQYF.

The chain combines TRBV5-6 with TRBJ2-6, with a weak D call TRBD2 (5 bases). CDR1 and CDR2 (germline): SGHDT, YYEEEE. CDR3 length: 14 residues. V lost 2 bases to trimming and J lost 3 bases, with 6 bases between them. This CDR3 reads CASSFGGGANVLTF. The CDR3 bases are TGTGCCAGCAGCTTTGGAGGTGGGGCCAACGTCCTGACTTTC. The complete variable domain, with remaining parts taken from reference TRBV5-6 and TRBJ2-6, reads DAGVTQSPTHLIKTRGQQVTLRCSPKSGHDTVSWYQQALGQGPQFIFQYYEEEERQRGNFPDRFSGHQFPNYSSELNVNALLLGDSALYLCASSFGGGANVLTFGAGSRLTVL.

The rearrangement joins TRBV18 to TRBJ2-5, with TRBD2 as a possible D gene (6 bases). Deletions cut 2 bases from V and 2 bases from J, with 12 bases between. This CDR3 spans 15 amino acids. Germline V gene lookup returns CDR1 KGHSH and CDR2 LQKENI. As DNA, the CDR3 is TGTGCCAGCTCACCAAAGGGAGGACCGCAAGAGACCCAGTACTTC. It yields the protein CASSPKGGPQETQYF. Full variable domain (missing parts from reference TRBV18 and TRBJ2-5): NAGVMQNPRHLVRRRGQEARLRCSPMKGHSHVYWYRQLPEEGLKFMVYLQKENIIDESGMPKERFSAEFPKEGPSILRIQQVVRGDSAAYFCASSPKGGPQETQYFGPGTRLLVL.

The CDR3 coding sequence is TGTGCCAGCAGCAACCGCGGGGACGGGAGCACAGATACGCAGTATTTT. Protein sequence: CASSNRGDGSTDTQYF. J is TRBJ2-3 and V is TRBV9; tentative D call: TRBD2 (6 bases). This CDR3 comprises 16 residues. V was cut by 4 bases and J by 0 bases, with 15 bases left in between. Germline V gene sequence: CDR1 SGDLS, CDR2 YYNGEE.

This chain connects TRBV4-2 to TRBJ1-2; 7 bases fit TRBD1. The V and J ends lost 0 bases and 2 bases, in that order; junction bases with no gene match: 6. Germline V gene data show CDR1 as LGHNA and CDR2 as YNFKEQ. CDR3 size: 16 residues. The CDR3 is CASSQDEGGANYGYTF. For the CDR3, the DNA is TGTGCCAGCAGCCAAGATGAAGGGGGCGCGAACTATGGCTACACCTTC.

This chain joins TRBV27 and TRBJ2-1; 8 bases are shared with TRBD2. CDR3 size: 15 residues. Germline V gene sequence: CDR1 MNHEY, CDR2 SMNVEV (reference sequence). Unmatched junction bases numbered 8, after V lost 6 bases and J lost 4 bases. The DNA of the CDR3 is TGTGCCAGCAGCATTGGACTAGCCCCGTACAATGAGCAGTTCTTC. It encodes CASSIGLAPYNEQFF.

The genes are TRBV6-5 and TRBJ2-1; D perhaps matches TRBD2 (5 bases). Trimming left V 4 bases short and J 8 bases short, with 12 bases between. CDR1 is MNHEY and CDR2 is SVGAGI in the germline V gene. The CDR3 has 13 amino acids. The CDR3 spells CASSSQGGDEQFF. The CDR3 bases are TGTGCCAGCAGTTCCCAAGGAGGAGATGAGCAGTTCTTC.

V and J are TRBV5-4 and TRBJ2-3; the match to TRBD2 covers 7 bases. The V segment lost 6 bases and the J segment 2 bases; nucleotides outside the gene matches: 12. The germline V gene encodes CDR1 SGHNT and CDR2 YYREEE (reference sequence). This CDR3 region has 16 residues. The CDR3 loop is CASTQGRDPLTDTQYF. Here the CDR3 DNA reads TGTGCCAGCACCCAAGGGAGGGACCCACTCACAGATACGCAGTATTTT.

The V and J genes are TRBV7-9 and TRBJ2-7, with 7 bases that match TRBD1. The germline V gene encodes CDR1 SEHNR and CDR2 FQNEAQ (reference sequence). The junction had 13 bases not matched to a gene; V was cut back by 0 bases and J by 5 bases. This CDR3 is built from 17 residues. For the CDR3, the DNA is TGTGCCAGCAGCTTAGCCGCAGGGGGAGTAGGGTTCCACGAGCAGTACTTC. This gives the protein CASSLAAGGVGFHEQYF.

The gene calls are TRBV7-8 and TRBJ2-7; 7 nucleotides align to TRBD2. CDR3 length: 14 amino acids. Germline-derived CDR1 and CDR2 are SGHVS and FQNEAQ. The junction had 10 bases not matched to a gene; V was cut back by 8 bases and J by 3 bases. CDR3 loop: CASDSSGSRYEQYF. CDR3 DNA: TGTGCCAGCGATTCTAGCGGTTCTCGCTACGAGCAGTACTTC.

The CDR3: CASSGFGMIGNTIYF. In DNA form, the CDR3 reads TGTGCCAGCAGCGGGTTCGGTATGATCGGAAACACCATATATTTT. The chain couples TRBV9 to TRBJ1-3; no clear D gene. The CDR3 spans 15 residues. Looked up from germline, CDR1 is SGDLS and CDR2 is YYNGEE. The V and J ends lost 3 bases and 4 bases respectively, with 14 bases between them.

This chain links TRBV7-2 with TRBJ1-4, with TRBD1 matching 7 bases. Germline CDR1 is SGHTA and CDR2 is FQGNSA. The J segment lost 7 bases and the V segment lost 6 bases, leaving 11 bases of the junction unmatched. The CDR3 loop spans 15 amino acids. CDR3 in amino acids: CASSPPGAGGEKLFF. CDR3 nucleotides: TGTGCCAGCAGTCCGCCGGGGGCAGGGGGTGAAAAACTGTTTTTT.

CDR3 residues: CASSLDWTGGAFF. CDR3 in DNA: TGTGCCAGCAGCTTGGATTGGACAGGGGGAGCTTTCTTT. This chain uses TRBV5-8 with TRBJ1-1; 10 nucleotides align to TRBD1. CDR1 and CDR2 (germline): SGHTS, YDEGEE. The CDR3 covers 13 residues. Trimming cost V 0 bases and J 10 bases; bases outside gene matches: 3.